Described below is a single T cell receptor (beta chain) sequence and its context. Its cognate antigen is unknown. V shed 10 bases and J 2 bases; nucleotides not matched to a gene: 12. The CDR3 has 15 residues. Germline assignment: CDR1 SGHNT and CDR2 YYREEE (reference sequence). The record originates from a study of cytomegalovirus exposure and HLA in healthy donors. Background on the study: Roughly 170 million T cells yielded approximately 110 million unique TCR beta sequences in earlier analysis.

Overall study findings and caveats: In a later analysis, TCR association rates varied by HLA locus: DRB1 most, HLA-C fewest. Segments of the TCR beta V type were, in most cases, productive about 87% or about 30% of the time in an earlier analysis.

PCR was performed using 60 Vbeta and 13 Jbeta primers. Assay used: immunoSEQ multiplex PCR; TCRdb lists only in-frame clones, some missing. The data include approximately 110,000 clones; the top ten clones carry about 2.7%. The sequenced sample consisted of PBMCs. The source of this sequence is a young man in good health and CMV-seronegative. This chain connects TRBV5-4 to TRBJ1-1; 9 bases agree with TRBD1. CDR3 nucleotide sequence: TGTGCCGGCTCCACCGGGACAGGGTTTAACACTGAAGCTTTCTTT. Residues: CAGSTGTGFNTEAFF.